This entry lists 30 T cell receptor beta chains sequenced from one sample in a study of blood T cells in healthy people across ages. A second roughly 7 to 11 cycle PCR used barcoded and J-beta primers. TCRdb reanalysed the 5' RACE reads using MiXCR and keeps one entry per CDR3 protein. This table has about 830,000 distinct CDR3 sequences, over 45% appearing once. Sequenced input: blood. The receptors shown here come from a man aged 30 to 45 in good health.

The chain is built from TRBV2 and TRBJ2-7; D uncertain. Trimming took 0 bases from V and 3 from J, leaving 6 bases between them. Germline V gene lookup returns CDR1 SNHLY and CDR2 FYNNEI. This CDR3 is built from 13 residues. The DNA for the CDR3 is TGTGCCAGCAGTGAAGCTTGGTTCTACGAGCAGTACTTC. This gives the protein CASSEAWFYEQYF. Filled out from reference TRBV2 and TRBJ2-7, the complete variable domain reads EPEVTQTPSHQVTQMGQEVILRCVPISNHLYFYWYRQILGQKVEFLVSFYNNEISEKSEIFDDQFSVERPDGSNFTLKIRSTKLEDSAMYFCASSEAWFYEQYFGPGTRLTVT.

This clonotype was observed a handful of times. The gene calls are TRBV20-1 and TRBJ1-2, with D hard to call. Between the trimmed V and J ends, which lost 0 bases and 8 bases, there was a span of 16 bases. The CDR3 covers 14 residues. Looked up from germline, CDR1 is DFQATT and CDR2 is SNEGSKA (reference sequence). The CDR3 DNA is TGCAGTGCTAGAGATGGAGGGAGGGTAGAAGGCTACACCTTC. The encoded protein is CSARDGGRVEGYTF.

The chain combines TRBV6-6 with TRBJ2-5; D may correspond to TRBD1 or TRBD2 (5 bases each). The end of the DNA fits TRBJ2-7 better, so the J call may be wrong. The CDR3 spans 13 residues. The germline gives CDR1 MNHNY, CDR2 SVGAGI (reference sequence). CDR3: CASSYEGFNEQYF. The CDR3 DNA sequence: TGTGCCAGCAGTTACGAGGGGTTCAACGAGCAGTACTTC.

For this clonotype: Sequence at one end of the junction differs from germline and may be a read error. The V call is TRBV7-2, the J call TRBJ1-2; D not resolved. The CDR3 has 15 residues. Germline-derived CDR1 and CDR2 are SGHTA and FQGNSA. The CDR3 DNA reads TGTGCCAGCAGCCCACGGCATTTGGCAGTCTCTGGCTGCACCTTC. It codes for CASSPRHLAVSGCTF.

The chain carries TRBV21-1 and TRBJ2-2; TRBD1 is the table's D call and was not checked against the DNA. TRBV21-1 is classified as a pseudogene. The CDR3 length is 13 residues. CDR3 loop: CASRDREYGELFF. For the CDR3, the DNA is TGTGCCAGCAGGGACAGGGAATACGGGGAGCTGTTTTTT.

The rearrangement uses TRBV30 and TRBJ2-1, with a possible D match to TRBD1 (5 bases). V lost 2 bases, J lost 7 bases, and 18 bases lay in between. The germline V gene encodes CDR1 GTSNPN and CDR2 SVGIG (reference sequence). This CDR3 spans 15 amino acids. The CDR3 region is CAWSPRVRMGNEQFF. The CDR3 region has the DNA TGTGCCTGGAGTCCCAGGGTTCGAATGGGGAATGAGCAGTTCTTC. Filled out from reference TRBV30 and TRBJ2-1, the complete variable domain reads SQTIHQWPATLVQPVGSPLSLECTVEGTSNPNLYWYRQAAGRGLQLLFYSVGIGQISSEVPQNLSASRPQDRQFILSSKKLLLSDSGFYLCAWSPRVRMGNEQFFGPGTRLTVL.

Note on this clonotype: A read error may produce the germline difference seen at one junction end. The rearrangement uses TRBV4-2 and TRBJ2-1; D might be TRBD1 (5 bases). The CDR3 is made up of 15 amino acids. The germline CDR1 and CDR2 sequences are LGHNA and YNFKEQ. The CDR3 is CASSQDSGAPYEQFF. In nucleotides, the CDR3 is TGTGCTAGCAGCCAAGATAGTGGGGCGCCTTATGAGCAGTTCTTC.

The V and J genes are TRBV6-5 and TRBJ2-1, with D perhaps TRBD2 (5 bases). This CDR3 region has 15 residues. V gave up 6 bases and J gave up 3 bases, with 15 bases separating them. Germline CDR1 reads MNHEY; CDR2 reads SVGAGI. CDR3 DNA: TGTGCCAGCAGCATCACGGAGGTCGACTACAATGAGCAGTTCTTC. It specifies CASSITEVDYNEQFF.

This clonotype was observed a handful of times. J is TRBJ1-6 and V is TRBV21-1; the D call in the table, TRBD1, was not verified against the DNA. TRBV21-1 corresponds to a pseudogene. This CDR3 has 15 amino acids. The DNA for the CDR3 is TGTGCCAGCAGCAAATGGGGACAGGGGGATTCACCCCTCCACTTT. This translates into CASSKWGQGDSPLHF.

Notes on this clonotype: Possible read error: a much larger clone is one base away. This rearrangement joins TRBV7-9 to TRBJ2-5; TRBD2 matches 9 bases. CDR1 is SEHNR and CDR2 is FQNEAQ in the germline V gene (reference sequence). V lost 0 bases and J lost 11; bases outside the gene matches: 16. CDR3 length: 17 amino acids. The CDR3 loop is CASSLARGGRAYNEQYF. For the CDR3, the DNA is TGTGCCAGCAGCTTAGCGCGCGGCGGGAGGGCCTACAATGAGCAGTACTTC.

This clonotype has just a few counts. The chain joins TRBV9 to TRBJ2-7, with TRBD1 matching 9 bases. J was trimmed by 6 bases and V by 7 bases; bases with no gene match: 11. There are 14 residues in the CDR3. The germline V gene encodes CDR1 SGDLS and CDR2 YYNGEE. CDR3 in amino acids: CASGGLQGAGEQYF. CDR3 sequence (DNA): TGTGCCAGCGGGGGTTTACAGGGGGCCGGCGAGCAGTACTTC. Supplemented by reference TRBV9 and TRBJ2-7, the full variable domain reads DSGVTQTPKHLITATGQRVTLRCSPRSGDLSVYWYQQSLDQGLQFLIQYYNGEERAKGNILERFSAQQFPDLHSELNLSSLELGDSALYFCASGGLQGAGEQYFGPGTRLTVT.

The rearrangement joins TRBV5-5 to TRBJ2-7, with D perhaps TRBD2 (5 bases). This CDR3 has 12 residues. The germline CDR1 and CDR2 sequences are SGHKS and YYEKEE (reference sequence). Trimming cost V 1 base and J 5 bases, with 7 bases left between them. The CDR3 DNA reads TGTGCCAGCAGCTTGTTCGGGAACGAGCAGTACTTC. It yields the protein CASSLFGNEQYF.

This chain uses TRBV12-3 or TRBV12-4 with TRBJ2-1, with TRBD1 matching 9 bases. The CDR3 is 12 residues long. J was trimmed by 14 bases and V by 8 bases; bases with no gene match: 10. The CDR3 protein is CASAQGAVNEFF. As DNA, the CDR3 is TGTGCCAGCGCACAGGGGGCGGTTAACGAGTTCTTC.

The rearrangement uses TRBV11-1 and TRBJ2-1; TRBD2 matches at 7 bases. Germline CDR1 is SGHAT and CDR2 is FQDESV (reference sequence). V lost 5 bases, J lost 9 bases, and 7 bases stayed unmatched. This CDR3 has 13 amino acids. This CDR3 reads CASSRLGGSEQFF. In nucleotides, the CDR3 is TGTGCCAGCAGCCGCCTTGGCGGGAGTGAGCAGTTCTTC.

The chain joins TRBV6-5 to TRBJ2-3, with TRBD1 as a possible D gene (6 bases). This CDR3 is built from 15 residues. The V gene's germline CDR1 is MNHEY and CDR2 SVGAGI. V shed 6 bases and J shed 4 bases, with 17 bases lying between them. As DNA, the CDR3 is TGTGCCAGCAGCTCAGGGGTTACCACGGCAGATACGCAGTATTTT. Protein: CASSSGVTTADTQYF.

A few counts support this clonotype. The chain recombines TRBV5-1 with TRBJ2-7, with D uncertain. The CDR3 has 14 residues. The V gene's germline CDR1 is SGHRS and CDR2 YFSETQ. The germline V and J ends were trimmed by 4 bases and 6 bases, with 17 bases remaining between them. The CDR3 coding sequence is TGCGCCAGCAGCCAAGCAGATCAACCCTTCGAGCAGTACTTC. This translates into CASSQADQPFEQYF.

V usage is TRBV28 and J usage is TRBJ2-3, with TRBD2 identical over 9 bases. This CDR3 has 13 amino acids. J lost 4 bases, V lost 11 bases, and 7 bases had no gene match. Germline lookup yields CDR1 MDHEN and CDR2 SYDVKM. The CDR3 reads CAGSGSGADTQYF. The CDR3 region has the DNA TGTGCCGGTAGCGGGAGTGGCGCAGATACGCAGTATTTT.

CDR3 nucleotide sequence: TGTGCCAGCCGCGACGGGGGTAGAGAGACCCAGTACTTC. Amino acid sequence: CASRDGGRETQYF. The V gene is TRBV6-2 or TRBV6-3, the J gene TRBJ2-5; a possible D gene is TRBD2 (6 bases). The germline V gene encodes CDR1 MNHEY and CDR2 SVGEGT. This CDR3 is 13 amino acids long. V was pared by 8 bases and J by 4 bases, with 14 bases between.

The chain links TRBV28 to TRBJ2-3, with TRBD2 identical over 10 bases. Germline-derived CDR1 and CDR2 are MDHEN and SYDVKM. J gave up 8 bases and V 2 bases, and 7 bases lay outside the gene matches. The CDR3 contains 15 residues. The CDR3 nucleotides read TGTGCCAGCAGTTTACTAGCGGGAGAATACGCTACGCAGTATTTT. It encodes CASSLLAGEYATQYF.

V and J are TRBV7-2 and TRBJ2-5, with 9 bases matching TRBD2. Trimming at V came to 3 bases and at J to 3 bases, leaving 5 bases not matched to a gene. In germline, CDR1 is SGHTA, CDR2 FQGNSA. The CDR3 length is 15 residues. The CDR3 sequence is CASSFLGGREETQYF. CDR3 nucleotide sequence: TGTGCCAGCAGCTTCCTCGGCGGGAGGGAAGAGACCCAGTACTTC.

The V and J genes are TRBV11-2 and TRBJ1-1, with D uncertain. Trimming removed 5 bases at V and 0 bases at J, with 7 bases between. Germline V gives CDR1 SGHAT, CDR2 FQNNGV. The CDR3 consists of 13 residues. The CDR3 loop reads CASSVSVNTEAFF. The CDR3 bases are TGTGCCAGCAGCGTCTCAGTGAACACTGAAGCTTTCTTT. The whole variable domain, remainder taken from reference TRBV11-2 and TRBJ1-1, is EAGVAQSPRYKIIEKRQSVAFWCNPISGHATLYWYQQILGQGPKLLIQFQNNGVVDDSQLPKDRFSAERLKGVDSTLKIQPAKLEDSAVYLCASSVSVNTEAFFGQGTRLTVV.

The chain couples TRBV11-2 to TRBJ2-7; possibly TRBD1 for D (6 bases). V lost 5 bases and J 2 bases, leaving 16 bases between the germline ends. The germline gives CDR1 SGHAT, CDR2 FQNNGV. The CDR3 runs 15 residues. The CDR3 region has the DNA TGTGCCAGCAGCAATGGACAGATTTTCACCTACGAGCAGTACTTC. Its translation: CASSNGQIFTYEQYF.

This clonotype was recorded once. The gene calls are TRBV6-6 and TRBJ2-1; 9 nucleotides agree with TRBD2. Germline-derived CDR1 and CDR2 are MNHNY and SVGAGI (reference sequence). With V trimmed by 6 bases and J by 8 bases, 11 bases remained unmatched. This CDR3 spans 15 amino acids. The CDR3 is CASSERGGVFYEQFF. Here the CDR3 DNA reads TGTGCCAGCAGCGAACGCGGGGGGGTATTTTATGAGCAGTTCTTC.

V usage is TRBV4-2 and J usage is TRBJ2-2; TRBD2 matches at 8 bases. Trimming removed 1 base from V and 2 bases from J; junction bases left unmatched: 6. The CDR3 has 17 amino acids. Germline loops: CDR1 LGHNA, CDR2 YNFKEQ. CDR3 loop: CASSQGGAGANTGELFF. The CDR3 DNA sequence: TGTGCCAGCAGCCAAGGAGGAGCGGGGGCCAACACCGGGGAGCTGTTTTTT.

This clonotype has a handful of counts. This sequence joins TRBV20-1 and TRBJ2-4, with TRBD2 matching 12 bases. Germline V gives CDR1 DFQATT, CDR2 SNEGSKA (reference sequence). CDR3 length: 16 amino acids. Trimming removed 6 bases from V and 7 bases from J; junction bases left unmatched: 13. The CDR3 bases are TGCAGTGCGTCCGGGACTAGCGGGCCGACAAGGAACATTCAGTACTTC. It translates to CSASGTSGPTRNIQYF.

The chain is built from TRBV29-1 and TRBJ1-2, with no clear D. Germline V gives CDR1 SQVTM, CDR2 ANQGSEA. There are 13 residues in the CDR3. Trimming removed 3 bases at V and 13 bases at J, with 21 bases between. CDR3 loop: CSVEVSEAGGFTF. The CDR3 coding sequence is TGCAGCGTTGAGGTTTCAGAGGCAGGCGGGTTCACCTTC.

J is TRBJ2-1 and V is TRBV9; D ambiguous. Per germline, CDR1 SGDLS and CDR2 YYNGEE. CDR3 length: 12 residues. The V end lost 4 bases, the J end lost 9 bases, and 11 bases lay between the germline ends. CDR3 sequence (DNA): TGTGCCAGCAGCCCAGTGGGTAGTGAGCAGTTCTTC. This codes for CASSPVGSEQFF.

This clonotype appeared a few times. This chain joins TRBV29-1 and TRBJ2-5; no definite D call. Germline V gene sequence: CDR1 SQVTM, CDR2 ANQGSEA. V was pared by 5 bases and J by 3 bases, with 7 bases between. CDR3 length equals 11 residues. The CDR3 nucleotides are TGCAGCGTTCGGCAGAAAGAGACCCAGTACTTC. Residues: CSVRQKETQYF.

The chain links TRBV20-1 to TRBJ1-1, with a tentative D call TRBD1 (5 bases). Trimming cost V 4 bases and J 8 bases, with 17 bases left between them. The CDR3 has 13 residues. CDR1 is DFQATT, CDR2 SNEGSKA, per germline (reference sequence). CDR3 in amino acids: CSAKWNTGLEAFF. CDR3 nucleotides: TGCAGTGCTAAGTGGAACACGGGACTCGAAGCTTTCTTT.

This clonotype was found many times. One end of the junction is discordant with germline, which a read error may explain. The gene calls are TRBV7-2 and TRBJ2-3, with D perhaps TRBD2 (6 bases). Germline V gene lookup returns CDR1 SGHTA and CDR2 FQGNSA. CDR3 length equals 13 residues. CDR3: CASSLGRGDTQYF. For the CDR3, the DNA is TGCGCCAGCAGCTTGGGCCGGGGGGATACGCAGTATTTT.